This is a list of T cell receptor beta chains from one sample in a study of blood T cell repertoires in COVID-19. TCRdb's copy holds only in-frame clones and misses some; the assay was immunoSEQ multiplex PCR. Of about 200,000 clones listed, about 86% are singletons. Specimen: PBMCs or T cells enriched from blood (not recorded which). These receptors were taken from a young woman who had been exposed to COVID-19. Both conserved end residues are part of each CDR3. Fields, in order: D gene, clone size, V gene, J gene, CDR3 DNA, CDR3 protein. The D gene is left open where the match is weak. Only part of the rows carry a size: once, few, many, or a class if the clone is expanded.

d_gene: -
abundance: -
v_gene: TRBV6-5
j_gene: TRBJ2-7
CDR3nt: TGTGCCAGCAGTCCCCCAGGGTTTAATGCAGCCGAGCAGTACTTC
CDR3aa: CASSPPGFNAAEQYF

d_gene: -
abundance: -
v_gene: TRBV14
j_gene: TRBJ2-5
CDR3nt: TGTGCCAGCAGCTATCCAGGAAGGACCCAGTACTTC
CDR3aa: CASSYPGRTQYF

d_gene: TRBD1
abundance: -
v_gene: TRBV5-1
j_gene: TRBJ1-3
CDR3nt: TGCGCCAGCAGCACTACAGGGGCCTCTGGAAACACCATATATTTT
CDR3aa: CASSTTGASGNTIYF

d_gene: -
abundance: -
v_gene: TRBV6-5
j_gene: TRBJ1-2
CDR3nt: TGTGCCAGCACGGGGGTTGTGTATGGCTACACCTTC
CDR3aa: CASTGVVYGYTF

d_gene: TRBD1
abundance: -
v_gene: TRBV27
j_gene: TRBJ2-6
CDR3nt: TGTGCCAGCAGGCGACAGGGTATCTCTGGGGCCAACGTCCTGACTTTC
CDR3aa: CASRRQGISGANVLTF

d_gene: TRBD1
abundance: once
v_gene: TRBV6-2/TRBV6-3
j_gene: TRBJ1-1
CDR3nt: TGTGCCAGCAGTTACTCAGTCGGGACAGGGAGGACTGAAGCTTTCTTT
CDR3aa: CASSYSVGTGRTEAFF

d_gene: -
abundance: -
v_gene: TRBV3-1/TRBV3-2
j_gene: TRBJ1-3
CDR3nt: TGTGCCAGCAGCCTGGAGGTCTCTGGAAACACCATATATTTT
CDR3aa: CASSLEVSGNTIYF

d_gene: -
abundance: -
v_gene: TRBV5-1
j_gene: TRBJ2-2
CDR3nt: TGCGCCAGCAGCTCCGGGTGGGACACCGGGGAGCTGTTTTTT
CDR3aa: CASSSGWDTGELFF

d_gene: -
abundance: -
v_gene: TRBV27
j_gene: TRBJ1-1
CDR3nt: TGTGCCAGCAGTATGCGGAACACTGAAGCTTTCTTT
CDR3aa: CASSMRNTEAFF

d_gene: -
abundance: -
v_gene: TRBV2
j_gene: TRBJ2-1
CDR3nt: TGTGCCAGCAGGGTGCGGGTTTTTGTAAATGAGCAGTTCTTC
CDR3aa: CASRVRVFVNEQFF

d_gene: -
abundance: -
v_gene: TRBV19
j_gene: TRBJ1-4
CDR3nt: TGTGCCAGTAGTGTTATGCTTCTAGGTGAAAAACTGTTTTTT
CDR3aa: CASSVMLLGEKLFF

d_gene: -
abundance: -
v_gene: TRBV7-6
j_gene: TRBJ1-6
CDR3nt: TGTGCCAGCAGCTTAGAGTGGGGGGGATCGAATAATTCACCCCTCCACTTT
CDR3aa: CASSLEWGGSNNSPLHF

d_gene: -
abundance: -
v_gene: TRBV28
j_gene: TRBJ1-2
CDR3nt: TGTGCCAGCACCCCTCCGGGAGTCTTCCAGGGCTACACCTTC
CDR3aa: CASTPPGVFQGYTF

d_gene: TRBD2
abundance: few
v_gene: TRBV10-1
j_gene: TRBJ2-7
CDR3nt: TGCGCCAGCAGTGAGTCCGCGGGTGCGGGGGTGGACGAGCAGTACTTC
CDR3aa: CASSESAGAGVDEQYF

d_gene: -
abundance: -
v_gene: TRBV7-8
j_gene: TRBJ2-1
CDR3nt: TGTGCCAGCAGATCCCTAGGGGGGGGCTTCTACAATGAGCAGTTCTTC
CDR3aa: CASRSLGGGFYNEQFF

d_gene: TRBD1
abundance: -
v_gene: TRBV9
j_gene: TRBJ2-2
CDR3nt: TGTGCCAGCAGCTACAGGGGGTGGAACACCGGGGAGCTGTTTTTT
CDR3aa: CASSYRGWNTGELFF

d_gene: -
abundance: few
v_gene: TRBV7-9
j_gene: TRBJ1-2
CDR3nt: TGTGCCAGCAGCACCACTGTTCGTGGCTACACCTTC
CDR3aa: CASSTTVRGYTF

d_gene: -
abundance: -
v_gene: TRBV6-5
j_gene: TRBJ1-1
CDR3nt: TGTGCCAGCAGGCTTCCGGGACAGAACACTGAAGCTTTCTTT
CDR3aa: CASRLPGQNTEAFF

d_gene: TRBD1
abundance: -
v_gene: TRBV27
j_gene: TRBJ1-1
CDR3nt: TGTGCCAGCAGTTTATTGGGACAGACTGAAGCTTTCTTT
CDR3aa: CASSLLGQTEAFF

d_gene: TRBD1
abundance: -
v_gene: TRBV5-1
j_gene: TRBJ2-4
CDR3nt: TGCGCCAGCAGCTTGCGCGACAGGGAAGGAAACATTCAGTACTTC
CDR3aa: CASSLRDREGNIQYF

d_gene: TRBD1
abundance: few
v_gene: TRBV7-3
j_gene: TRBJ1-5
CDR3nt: TGTGCCAGCAGCACGGACAGGGGCAATCAGCCCCAGCATTTT
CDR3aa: CASSTDRGNQPQHF

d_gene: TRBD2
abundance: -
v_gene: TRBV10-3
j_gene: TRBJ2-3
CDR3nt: TGTGCCATCAGTGAGGGGGGGGGAACAGATACGCAGTATTTT
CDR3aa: CAISEGGGTDTQYF

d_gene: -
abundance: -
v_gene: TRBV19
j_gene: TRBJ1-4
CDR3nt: TGTGCCAGTACTAGGTTGACAGGCGCCACCGAAAAACTGTTTTTT
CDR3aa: CASTRLTGATEKLFF

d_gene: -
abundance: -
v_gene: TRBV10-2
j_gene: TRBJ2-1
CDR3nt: TGCGCCAGTATCGGGACACCTCGATACAATGAGCAGTTCTTC
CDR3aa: CASIGTPRYNEQFF

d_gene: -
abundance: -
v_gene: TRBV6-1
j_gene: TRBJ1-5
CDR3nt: TGTGCCAGCAGTGAAGGGCCCCCTGGCAACAATCAGCCCCAGCATTTT
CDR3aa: CASSEGPPGNNQPQHF

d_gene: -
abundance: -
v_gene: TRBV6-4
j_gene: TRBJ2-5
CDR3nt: TGTGCCAGCAGTCCAGGACAGCTAGAGACCCAGTACTTC
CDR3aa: CASSPGQLETQYF

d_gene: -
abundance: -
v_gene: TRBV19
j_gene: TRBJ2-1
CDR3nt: TGTGCCAGTAGTATAATCGGCGGAGGTTACAATGAGCAGTTCTTC
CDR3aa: CASSIIGGGYNEQFF

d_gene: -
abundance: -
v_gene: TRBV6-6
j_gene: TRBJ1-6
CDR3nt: TGTGCCAGCAGCCCCTCCGGGTCCTATAATTCACCCCTCCACTTT
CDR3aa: CASSPSGSYNSPLHF

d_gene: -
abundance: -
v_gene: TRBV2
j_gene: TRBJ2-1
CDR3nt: TGTGCCAGCAGTGTGGGCAGGGGCAATGAGCAGTTCTTC
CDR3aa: CASSVGRGNEQFF

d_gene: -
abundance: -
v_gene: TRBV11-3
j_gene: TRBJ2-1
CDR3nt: TGTGCCAGCAGCTTCGCACTCCATGAGCAGTTCTTC
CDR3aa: CASSFALHEQFF

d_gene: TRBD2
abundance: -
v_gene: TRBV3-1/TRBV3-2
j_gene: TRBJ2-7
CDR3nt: TGTGCCAGCAGTTTAGCGGGGGTTACCTACGAGCAGTACTTC
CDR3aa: CASSLAGVTYEQYF

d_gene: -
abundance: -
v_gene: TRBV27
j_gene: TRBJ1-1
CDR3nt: TGTGCCAGCAGTTTCCGGACAGCGAACACTGAAGCTTTCTTT
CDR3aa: CASSFRTANTEAFF

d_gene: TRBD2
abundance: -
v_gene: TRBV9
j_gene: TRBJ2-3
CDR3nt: TGTGCCAGCAGTTTTAGCGGGGCGGAAGATACGCAGTATTTT
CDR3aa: CASSFSGAEDTQYF

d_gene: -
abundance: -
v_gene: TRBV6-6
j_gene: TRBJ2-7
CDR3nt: TGTGCCAGCAGTCCGGAGATCGGGATCGAGCAGTACTTC
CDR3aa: CASSPEIGIEQYF

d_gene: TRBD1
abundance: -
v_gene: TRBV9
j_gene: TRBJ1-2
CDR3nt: TGTGCCAGCAGCGTAGGAGGGGGCAACTATGGCTACACCTTC
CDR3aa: CASSVGGGNYGYTF

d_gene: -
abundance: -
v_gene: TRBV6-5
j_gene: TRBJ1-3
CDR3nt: TGTGCCAGCAGCCACGGCGGGGTAGGAAACACCATATATTTT
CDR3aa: CASSHGGVGNTIYF

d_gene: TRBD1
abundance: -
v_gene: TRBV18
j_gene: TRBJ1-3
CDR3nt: TGTGCCAGCTCAGAGGGACAGCTCTCTGGAAACACCATATATTTT
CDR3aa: CASSEGQLSGNTIYF

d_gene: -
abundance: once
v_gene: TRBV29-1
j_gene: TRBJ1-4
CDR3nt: TGCAGCGTGCGGACAACTAATGAAAAACTGTTTTTT
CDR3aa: CSVRTTNEKLFF

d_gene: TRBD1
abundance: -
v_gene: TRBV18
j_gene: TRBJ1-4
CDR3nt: TGTGCCAGCTCACCCCGGACAGGCACTAATGAAAAACTGTTTTTT
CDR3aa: CASSPRTGTNEKLFF

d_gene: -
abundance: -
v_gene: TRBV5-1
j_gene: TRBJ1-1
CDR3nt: TGCGCCAGCAGCTTGGCCCTGGCAGGCTGGAACACTGAAGCTTTCTTT
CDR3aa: CASSLALAGWNTEAFF

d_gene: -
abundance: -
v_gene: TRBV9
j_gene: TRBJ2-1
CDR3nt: TGTGCCAGCAGCCCCGAGGCCAACAATGAGCAGTTCTTC
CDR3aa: CASSPEANNEQFF

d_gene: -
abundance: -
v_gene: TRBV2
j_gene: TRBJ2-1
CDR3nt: TGTGCCAGCAGTGCTTGGTCTTCGAGCAATGAGCAGTTCTTC
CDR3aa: CASSAWSSSNEQFF

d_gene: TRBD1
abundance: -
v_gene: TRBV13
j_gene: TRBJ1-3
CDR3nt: TGTGCCAGCAGCCGACAGGGGTCTGGAAACACCATATATTTT
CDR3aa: CASSRQGSGNTIYF

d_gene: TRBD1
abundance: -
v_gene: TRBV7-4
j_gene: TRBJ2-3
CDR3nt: TGTGCCAGCAGCCTGTCGGCTGGGACAGGGTACACAGATACGCAGTATTTT
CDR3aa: CASSLSAGTGYTDTQYF

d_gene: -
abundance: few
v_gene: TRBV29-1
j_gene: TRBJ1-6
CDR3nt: TGCAGCGTCAGGACAGTTTCTGGACCCCTCCACTTT
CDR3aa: CSVRTVSGPLHF

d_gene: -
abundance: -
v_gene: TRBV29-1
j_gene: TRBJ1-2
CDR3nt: TGCAGCGTTGTGGGAGGTGCCCACTATGGCTACACCTTC
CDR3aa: CSVVGGAHYGYTF

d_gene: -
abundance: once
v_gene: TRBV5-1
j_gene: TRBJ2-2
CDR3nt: TGCGCCAGCAGCTTGGTAGGACTTATAAATGGCAACGGGGAGCTGTTTTTT
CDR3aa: CASSLVGLINGNGELFF

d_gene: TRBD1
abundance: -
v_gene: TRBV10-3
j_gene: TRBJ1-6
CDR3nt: TGTGCCATCAGAGGGACAGATAATTCACCCCTCCACTTT
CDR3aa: CAIRGTDNSPLHF

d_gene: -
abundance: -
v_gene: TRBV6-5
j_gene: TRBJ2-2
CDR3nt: TGTGCCAGCAGTCAGGGGCCGGCCACCGGGGAGCTGTTTTTT
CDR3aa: CASSQGPATGELFF